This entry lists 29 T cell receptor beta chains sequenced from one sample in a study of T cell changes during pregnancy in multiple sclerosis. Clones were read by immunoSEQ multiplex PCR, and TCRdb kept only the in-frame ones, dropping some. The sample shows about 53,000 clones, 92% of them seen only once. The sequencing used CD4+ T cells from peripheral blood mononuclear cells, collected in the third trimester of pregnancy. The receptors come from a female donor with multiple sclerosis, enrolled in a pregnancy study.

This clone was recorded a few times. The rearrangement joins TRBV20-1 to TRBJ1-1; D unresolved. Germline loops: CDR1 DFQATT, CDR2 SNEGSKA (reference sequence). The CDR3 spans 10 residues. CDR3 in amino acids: CRGSGTEAFF. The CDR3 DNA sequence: TGCAGGGGCTCGGGGACTGAAGCTTTCTTT.

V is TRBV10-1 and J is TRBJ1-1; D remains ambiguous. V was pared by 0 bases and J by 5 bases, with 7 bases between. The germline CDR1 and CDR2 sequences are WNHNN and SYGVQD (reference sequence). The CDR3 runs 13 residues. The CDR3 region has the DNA TGCGCCAGCAGTGAGTCGGGAGGGACTGAAGCTTTCTTT. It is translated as CASSESGGTEAFF.

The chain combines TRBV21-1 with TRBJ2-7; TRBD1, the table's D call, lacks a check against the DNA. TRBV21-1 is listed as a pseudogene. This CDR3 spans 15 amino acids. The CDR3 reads CASSETGDRDYEQYF. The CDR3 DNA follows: TGTGCCAGCAGCGAGACGGGGGACAGGGACTACGAGCAGTACTTC.

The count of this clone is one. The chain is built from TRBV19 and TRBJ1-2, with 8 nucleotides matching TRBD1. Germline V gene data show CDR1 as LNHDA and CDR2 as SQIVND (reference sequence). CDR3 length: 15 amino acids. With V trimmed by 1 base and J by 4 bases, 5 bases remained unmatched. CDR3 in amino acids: CASSIATGTGYGYTF. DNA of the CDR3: TGTGCCAGTAGTATAGCCACAGGGACAGGCTATGGCTACACCTTC.

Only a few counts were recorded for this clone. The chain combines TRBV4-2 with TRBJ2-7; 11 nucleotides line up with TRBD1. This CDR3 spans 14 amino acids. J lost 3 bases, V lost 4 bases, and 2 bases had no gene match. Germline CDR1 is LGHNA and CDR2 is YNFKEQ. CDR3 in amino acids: CASSPGQGDYEQYF. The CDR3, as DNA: TGTGCCAGCAGCCCGGGACAGGGGGACTACGAGCAGTACTTC.

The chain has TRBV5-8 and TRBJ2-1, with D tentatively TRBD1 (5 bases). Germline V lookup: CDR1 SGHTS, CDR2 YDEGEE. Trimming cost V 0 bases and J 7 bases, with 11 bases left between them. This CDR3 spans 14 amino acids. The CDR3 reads CASSLVTVVNEQFF. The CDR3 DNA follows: TGTGCCAGCAGCTTGGTGACAGTAGTTAATGAGCAGTTCTTC.

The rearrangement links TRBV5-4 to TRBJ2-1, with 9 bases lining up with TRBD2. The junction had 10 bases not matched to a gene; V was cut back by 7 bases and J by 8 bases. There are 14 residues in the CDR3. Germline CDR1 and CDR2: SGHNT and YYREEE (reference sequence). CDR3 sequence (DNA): TGTGCCAGCTGGGGCCTAGCGGGATCGGATGAGCAGTTCTTC. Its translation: CASWGLAGSDEQFF.

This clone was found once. CDR3 in DNA: TGCGCCAGCAGCTTGGAGGGACTGGCTTTCAATGAGCAGTTCTTC. This codes for CASSLEGLAFNEQFF. The chain employs TRBV5-1 and TRBJ2-1, with D perhaps TRBD2 (6 bases). V shed 0 bases and J shed 6 bases, with 13 bases lying between them. This CDR3 has 15 amino acids. Germline V gene data show CDR1 as SGHRS and CDR2 as YFSETQ. Full variable domain (outside the CDR3, taken from reference TRBV5-1 and TRBJ2-1): KAGVTQTPRYLIKTRGQQVTLSCSPISGHRSVSWYQQTPGQGLQFLFEYFSETQRNKGNFPGRFSGRQFSNSRSEMNVSTLELGDSALYLCASSLEGLAFNEQFFGPGTRLTVL.

This CDR3 reads CASSSSDSANEQYF. In DNA, the CDR3 is TGTGCCAGCAGCTCGTCGGACTCAGCGAACGAGCAGTACTTC. The chain uses TRBV13 and TRBJ2-7, with D maybe TRBD2 (5 bases). Germline loops: CDR1 PRHDT, CDR2 FYEKMQ (reference sequence). The CDR3 covers 14 residues. Trimming left V 4 bases short and J 5 bases short, with 15 bases between.

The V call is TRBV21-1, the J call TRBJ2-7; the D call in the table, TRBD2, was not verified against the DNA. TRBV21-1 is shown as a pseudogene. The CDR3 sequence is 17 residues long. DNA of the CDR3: TGTGCCAGCAGCAAAGGAGACCCCCCTCGGAGCTCCTACGAGCAGTACTTC. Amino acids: CASSKGDPPRSSYEQYF.

The CDR3: CASNRGNTEAFF. The DNA for the CDR3 is TGTGCCAGCAACAGGGGGAACACTGAAGCTTTCTTT. The V call is TRBV25-1, the J call TRBJ1-1; 7 bases line up with TRBD1. CDR1 and CDR2 (germline): MGHDK, SYGVNS. V lost 7 bases to trimming and J lost 1 base; unmatched junction nucleotides: 0. The CDR3 covers 12 residues.

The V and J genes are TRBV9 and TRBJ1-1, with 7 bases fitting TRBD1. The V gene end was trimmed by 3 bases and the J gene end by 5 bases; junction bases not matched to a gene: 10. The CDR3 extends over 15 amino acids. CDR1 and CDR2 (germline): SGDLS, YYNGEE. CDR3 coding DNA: TGTGCCAGCAGCGCCACAGGGGCGGTAGGTACTGAAGCTTTCTTT. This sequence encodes CASSATGAVGTEAFF. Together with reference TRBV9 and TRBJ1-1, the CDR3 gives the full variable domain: DSGVTQTPKHLITATGQRVTLRCSPRSGDLSVYWYQQSLDQGLQFLIQYYNGEERAKGNILERFSAQQFPDLHSELNLSSLELGDSALYFCASSATGAVGTEAFFGQGTRLTVV.

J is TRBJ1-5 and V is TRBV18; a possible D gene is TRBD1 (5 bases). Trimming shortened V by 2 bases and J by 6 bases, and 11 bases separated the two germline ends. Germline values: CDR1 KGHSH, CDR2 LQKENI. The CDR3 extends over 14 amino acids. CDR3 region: CASSPWEGLQPQHF. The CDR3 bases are TGTGCCAGCTCACCATGGGAGGGGCTTCAGCCCCAGCATTTT.

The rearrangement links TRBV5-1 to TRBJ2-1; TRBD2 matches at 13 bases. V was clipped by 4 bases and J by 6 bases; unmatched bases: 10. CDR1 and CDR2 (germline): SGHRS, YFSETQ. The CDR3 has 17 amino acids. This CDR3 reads CASSPTITSGGANEQFF. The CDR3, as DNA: TGCGCCAGCAGCCCAACCATAACTAGCGGGGGGGCCAATGAGCAGTTCTTC.

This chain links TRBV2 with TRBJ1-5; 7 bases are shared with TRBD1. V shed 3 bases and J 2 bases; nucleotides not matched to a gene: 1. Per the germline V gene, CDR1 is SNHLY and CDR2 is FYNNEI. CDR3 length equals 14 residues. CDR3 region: CASSDQGGNQPQHF. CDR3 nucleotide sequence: TGTGCCAGCAGTGATCAGGGGGGCAATCAGCCCCAGCATTTT.

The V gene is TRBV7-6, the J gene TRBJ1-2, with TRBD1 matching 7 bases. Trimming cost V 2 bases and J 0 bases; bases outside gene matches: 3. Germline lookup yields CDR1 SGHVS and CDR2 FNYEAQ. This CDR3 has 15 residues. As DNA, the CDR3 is TGTGCCAGCAGCTTACGGGACAGTACTAACTATGGCTACACCTTC. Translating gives CASSLRDSTNYGYTF.

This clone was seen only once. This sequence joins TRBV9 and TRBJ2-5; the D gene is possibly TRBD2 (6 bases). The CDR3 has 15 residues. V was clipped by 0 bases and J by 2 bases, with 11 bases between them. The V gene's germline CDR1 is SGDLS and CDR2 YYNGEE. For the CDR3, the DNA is TGTGCCAGCAGCGTAGGCGGAGGGGAACAAGAGACCCAGTACTTC. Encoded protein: CASSVGGGEQETQYF. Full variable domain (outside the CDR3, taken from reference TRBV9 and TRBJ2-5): DSGVTQTPKHLITATGQRVTLRCSPRSGDLSVYWYQQSLDQGLQFLIQYYNGEERAKGNILERFSAQQFPDLHSELNLSSLELGDSALYFCASSVGGGEQETQYFGPGTRLLVL.

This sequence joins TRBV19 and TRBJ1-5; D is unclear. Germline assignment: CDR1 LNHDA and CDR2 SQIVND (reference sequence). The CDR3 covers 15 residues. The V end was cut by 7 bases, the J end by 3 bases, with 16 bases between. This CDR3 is CASTNHFATNQPQHF. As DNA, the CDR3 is TGTGCCAGTACCAACCACTTCGCTACCAATCAGCCCCAGCATTTT.

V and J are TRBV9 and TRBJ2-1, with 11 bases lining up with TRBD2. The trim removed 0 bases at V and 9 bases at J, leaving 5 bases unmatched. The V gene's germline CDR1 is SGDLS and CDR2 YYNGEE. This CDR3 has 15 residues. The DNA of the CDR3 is TGTGCCAGCAGCGTAGGTAGCGGGGGGGCCACTGAGCAGTTCTTC. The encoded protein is CASSVGSGGATEQFF.

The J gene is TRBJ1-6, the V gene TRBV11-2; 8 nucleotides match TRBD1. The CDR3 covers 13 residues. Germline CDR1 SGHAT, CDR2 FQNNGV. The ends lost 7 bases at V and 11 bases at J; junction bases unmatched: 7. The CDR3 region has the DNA TGTGCCAGCAAAAGGACAGGGATGGCACCCCTCCACTTT. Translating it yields CASKRTGMAPLHF. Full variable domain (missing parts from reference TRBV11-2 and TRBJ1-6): EAGVAQSPRYKIIEKRQSVAFWCNPISGHATLYWYQQILGQGPKLLIQFQNNGVVDDSQLPKDRFSAERLKGVDSTLKIQPAKLEDSAVYLCASKRTGMAPLHFGNGTRLTVT.

CDR3 residues: CASSLGGGQGLYEQYF. CDR3 bases: TGTGCCAGCAGCTTAGGTGGCGGACAGGGCCTCTACGAGCAGTACTTC. The gene calls are TRBV11-3 and TRBJ2-7; TRBD1 matches 8 bases. Germline V lookup: CDR1 SGHNT, CDR2 YENEEA. Trimming cost V 1 base and J 3 bases; bases outside gene matches: 8. The CDR3 is made up of 16 amino acids.

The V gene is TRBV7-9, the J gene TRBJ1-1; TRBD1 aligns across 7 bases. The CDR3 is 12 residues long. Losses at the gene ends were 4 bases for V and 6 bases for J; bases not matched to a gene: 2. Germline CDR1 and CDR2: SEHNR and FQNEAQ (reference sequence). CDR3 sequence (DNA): TGTGCCAGCAGCTCCACAGGGGCTGAAGCTTTCTTT. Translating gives CASSSTGAEAFF.

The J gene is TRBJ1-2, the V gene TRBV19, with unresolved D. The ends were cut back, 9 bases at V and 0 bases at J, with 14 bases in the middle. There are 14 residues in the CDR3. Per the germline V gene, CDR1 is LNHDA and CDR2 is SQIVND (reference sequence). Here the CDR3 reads CASLAFSANYGYTF. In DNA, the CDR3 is TGTGCCAGCCTCGCCTTCTCGGCTAACTATGGCTACACCTTC. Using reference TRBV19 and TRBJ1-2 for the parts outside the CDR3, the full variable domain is DGGITQSPKYLFRKEGQNVTLSCEQNLNHDAMYWYRQDPGQGLRLIYYSQIVNDFQKGDIAEGYSVSREKKESFPLTVTSAQKNPTAFYLCASLAFSANYGYTFGSGTRLTVV.

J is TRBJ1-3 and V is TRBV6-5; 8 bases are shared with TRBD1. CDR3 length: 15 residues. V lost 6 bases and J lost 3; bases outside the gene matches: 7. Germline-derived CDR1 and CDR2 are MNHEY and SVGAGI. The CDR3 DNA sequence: TGTGCCAGCAGCCCTGACAGGGGTATTGGAAACACCATATATTTT. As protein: CASSPDRGIGNTIYF.

Here the CDR3 DNA reads TGTGCCAGCAGCGTAGGCGGTCATTCAAACAGGGCCCAGGGAACCCAGTACTTC. It codes for CASSVGGHSNRAQGTQYF. The rearrangement uses TRBV9 and TRBJ2-5; the D gene is possibly TRBD1 (6 bases). Germline assignment: CDR1 SGDLS and CDR2 YYNGEE. The CDR3 has 18 residues. Trimming removed 0 bases at V and 8 bases at J, with 26 bases between.

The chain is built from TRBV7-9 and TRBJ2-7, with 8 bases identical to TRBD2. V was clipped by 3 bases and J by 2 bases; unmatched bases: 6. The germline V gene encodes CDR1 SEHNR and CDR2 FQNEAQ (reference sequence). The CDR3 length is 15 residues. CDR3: CASSFSGAHPYEQYF. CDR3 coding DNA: TGTGCCAGCAGCTTTAGCGGGGCCCACCCCTACGAGCAGTACTTC.

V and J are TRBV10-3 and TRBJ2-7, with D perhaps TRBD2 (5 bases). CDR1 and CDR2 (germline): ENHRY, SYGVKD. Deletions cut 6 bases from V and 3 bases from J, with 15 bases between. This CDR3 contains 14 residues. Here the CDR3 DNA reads TGTGCCATCAGCCCCGGGAAGGGCCTCTACGAGCAGTACTTC. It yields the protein CAISPGKGLYEQYF.

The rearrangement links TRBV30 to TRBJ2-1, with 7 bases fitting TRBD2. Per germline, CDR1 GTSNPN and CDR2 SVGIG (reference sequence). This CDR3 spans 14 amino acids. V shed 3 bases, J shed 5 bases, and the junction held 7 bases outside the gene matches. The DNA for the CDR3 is TGTGCCTGGAGGTGGTACGGGGGGAACAATGAGCAGTTCTTC. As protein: CAWRWYGGNNEQFF. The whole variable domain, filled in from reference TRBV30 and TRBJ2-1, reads SQTIHQWPATLVQPVGSPLSLECTVEGTSNPNLYWYRQAAGRGLQLLFYSVGIGQISSEVPQNLSASRPQDRQFILSSKKLLLSDSGFYLCAWRWYGGNNEQFFGPGTRLTVL.

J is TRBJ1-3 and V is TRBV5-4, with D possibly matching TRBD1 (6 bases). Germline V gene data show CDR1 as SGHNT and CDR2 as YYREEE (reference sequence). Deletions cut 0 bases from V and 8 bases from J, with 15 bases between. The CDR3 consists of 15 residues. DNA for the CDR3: TGTGCCAGCAGCTTGGCAGGGGTTTTCATGGACACCATATATTTT. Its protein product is CASSLAGVFMDTIYF.